This section outlines one TCR beta chain sequence together with its context. The antigen remains unidentified. This cohort consisted of healthy bone marrow donors. The PCR used 60 Vbeta and 13 Jbeta primers. The data were produced by immunoSEQ multiplex PCR, yet TCRdb's version contains in-frame clones alone and is incomplete. Here the sample spans approximately 100,000 clones, around 66% being singletons. These data originate in a study of cytomegalovirus exposure and HLA in healthy donors. Study results and limitations: About 90% or about 30% of the time was how often most TCR beta V segments were productive, according to an earlier analysis. Cytomegalovirus association was assigned to approximately 160 TCR beta chains.

Trimming removed 3 bases at V and 2 bases at J, with 11 bases between. The length of the CDR3 is 16 residues. CDR1 and CDR2 (germline): LNHDA, SQIVND (reference sequence). The chain is built from TRBV19 and TRBJ2-6; D perhaps matches TRBD2 (6 bases). This TCR was recovered from a woman aged 45 to 65 in good health and CMV-seronegative. The sample comprised PBMCs. CDR3 nucleotide sequence: TGTGCCAGTAGTATTGAGGGGAGGACTGGGGCCAACGTCCTGACTTTC. Amino acid sequence: CASSIEGRTGANVLTF. The full variable domain, with the rest looked up from reference TRBV19 and TRBJ2-6, is DGGITQSPKYLFRKEGQNVTLSCEQNLNHDAMYWYRQDPGQGLRLIYYSQIVNDFQKGDIAEGYSVSREKKESFPLTVTSAQKNPTAFYLCASSIEGRTGANVLTFGAGSRLTVL.